These 21 T cell receptor beta chains came from one sample sequenced in a study of T cell responses to AZD1222 COVID-19 vaccine. Clones were sequenced by immunoSEQ multiplex PCR, and TCRdb holds only the in-frame ones, with some missing. Of about 150,000 clones in the sample, 90% were seen once. The specimen was peripheral blood, collected on day 0 of AZD1222 vaccination. The receptors were sampled from an adult in good health.

This chain joins TRBV28 and TRBJ2-7; 7 bases match TRBD2. The CDR3 length is 14 residues. Trimming at V came to 6 bases and at J to 0 bases, leaving 5 bases not matched to a gene. CDR1 MDHEN and CDR2 SYDVKM come from the germline V gene. CDR3 loop: CASSDGGSSYEQYF. The CDR3 nucleotides are TGTGCCAGCAGCGACGGGGGGAGCTCCTACGAGCAGTACTTC.

The rearrangement links TRBV19 to TRBJ2-1, with D possibly called TRBD1 or TRBD2 (5 bases each). The CDR3 has 15 residues. Germline V gives CDR1 LNHDA, CDR2 SQIVND (reference sequence). Trimming removed 1 base from V and 4 bases from J, with 11 bases in between. The chain's CDR3 is CASSIGGTEYNEQFF. The CDR3 DNA follows: TGTGCCAGTAGTATAGGGGGGACGGAATACAATGAGCAGTTCTTC.

The chain uses TRBV7-3 and TRBJ2-1, with 7 nucleotides matching TRBD1. The V segment lost 2 bases and the J segment 0 bases; nucleotides outside the gene matches: 4. The CDR3 is 16 amino acids. Germline CDR1 SGHTA, CDR2 FQGTGA. CDR3 loop: CASSLLSGGSYNEQFF. The CDR3, as DNA: TGTGCCAGCAGCTTACTTTCAGGGGGCTCCTACAATGAGCAGTTCTTC.

This chain joins TRBV7-3 and TRBJ2-1; 11 bases map to TRBD1. Germline CDR1 is SGHTA and CDR2 is FQGTGA. This CDR3 is 15 amino acids long. V shed 4 bases, J shed 7 bases, and the junction held 6 bases outside the gene matches. The CDR3 DNA sequence: TGTGCCAGCAGCTCGGACAGGGGGCCGGGAAATGAGCAGTTCTTC. Translation: CASSSDRGPGNEQFF.

CDR3 sequence (DNA): TGTGCCTGGAGCCGGACAGGCGGCGGCAATCAGCCCCAGCATTTT. It is translated as CAWSRTGGGNQPQHF. This sequence joins TRBV30 and TRBJ1-5; TRBD1 matches at 7 bases. J lost 2 bases, V lost 3 bases, and 7 bases had no gene match. The CDR3 totals 15 residues. Germline loops: CDR1 GTSNPN, CDR2 SVGIG (reference sequence).

The genes are TRBV30 and TRBJ2-3; 8 bases are a match to TRBD1. The CDR3 sequence is 15 residues long. The V segment lost 3 bases and the J segment 0 bases; nucleotides outside the gene matches: 5. The germline V gene has CDR1 GTSNPN and CDR2 SVGIG (reference sequence). For the CDR3, the DNA is TGTGCCTGGAGCCGCCAGGGGGCGAGCACAGATACGCAGTATTTT. Translating it yields CAWSRQGASTDTQYF.

V usage is TRBV21-1 and J usage is TRBJ2-3. TRBV21-1 is a known pseudogene. The CDR3 is made up of 14 amino acids. CDR3 DNA: TGTGCCAGCAACGGGGACGGAAACACAGATACGCAGTATTTT. This encodes CASNGDGNTDTQYF.

J is TRBJ1-1 and V is TRBV20-1, with D unresolved. This CDR3 is built from 11 residues. The V gene lost 7 bases and the J gene lost 1 base, with 7 bases spanning the gap. Germline V gene lookup returns CDR1 DFQATT and CDR2 SNEGSKA (reference sequence). CDR3 nucleotides: TGCAGTGGTCCAGGGAACACTGAAGCTTTCTTT. Encoded protein: CSGPGNTEAFF.

The chain is built from TRBV28 and TRBJ1-1; D perhaps matches TRBD1 (5 bases). Between the trimmed V and J ends, which lost 7 bases and 4 bases, there was a span of 16 bases. Germline CDR1 is MDHEN and CDR2 is SYDVKM. The CDR3 runs 14 residues. DNA of the CDR3: TGTGCCAGCACTTACCGGGGGGAGAGCACTGAAGCTTTCTTT. It is translated as CASTYRGESTEAFF.

CDR3 coding DNA: TGTGCCAGCAGCAAAGGGGGCAGGGGGGACTATGGCTACACCTTC. Translating it yields CASSKGGRGDYGYTF. The chain carries TRBV21-1 and TRBJ1-2; TRBD1 is the table's D call and was not checked against the DNA. TRBV21-1 is a pseudogene. The CDR3 runs to 15 residues.

The chain employs TRBV12-3 or TRBV12-4 and TRBJ1-2; D uncertain. Trimming took off 6 bases at V and 5 bases at J, with 13 bases between the two ends. The CDR3 extends over 13 amino acids. CDR3 DNA sequence: TGTGCCAGCAGGTCTAAAGAAGCTTATGGCTACACCTTC. The encoded protein is CASRSKEAYGYTF.

The chain employs TRBV21-1 and TRBJ2-1; no DNA check was done on the table's D call, TRBD1. TRBV21-1 is a listed pseudogene. The CDR3 sequence is 16 residues long. The CDR3 protein is CASSKGRDSSYNEQFF. CDR3 nucleotide sequence: TGTGCCAGCAGCAAAGGCCGGGACAGCTCCTACAATGAGCAGTTCTTC.

The rearrangement uses TRBV18 and TRBJ2-3; TRBD1 matches 9 bases. The CDR3 covers 17 residues. The germline CDR1 and CDR2 sequences are KGHSH and LQKENI. V was pared by 3 bases and J by 0 bases, with 7 bases of the junction left unmatched. CDR3 region: CASSPFSGTGSTDTQYF. The DNA of the CDR3 is TGTGCCAGCTCACCCTTCTCGGGGACAGGGAGCACAGATACGCAGTATTTT.

The rearrangement joins TRBV20-1 to TRBJ1-2, with 7 bases matching TRBD1. V shed 6 bases and J 4 bases; nucleotides not matched to a gene: 11. The CDR3 extends over 14 amino acids. CDR1 is DFQATT, CDR2 SNEGSKA, per germline (reference sequence). The CDR3 sequence: CSASEQGTRYGYTF. The CDR3 DNA reads as TGCAGTGCCAGTGAACAGGGGACCCGCTATGGCTACACCTTC.

The chain uses TRBV4-2 and TRBJ2-2; possibly TRBD2 for D (6 bases). The V end was cut by 0 bases, the J end by 2 bases, with 10 bases between. CDR3 length equals 16 residues. Germline CDR1 is LGHNA and CDR2 is YNFKEQ. The CDR3 DNA reads as TGTGCCAGCAGCCAAGAGGAGGGTTCAAACACCGGGGAGCTGTTTTTT. Protein product: CASSQEEGSNTGELFF.

This clone has ten or more counts. The same CDR3 arises from other DNA sequences in this sample as well. The chain combines TRBV6-5 with TRBJ1-6, with 7 bases aligning to TRBD1. The CDR3 covers 14 residues. The trim removed 2 bases at V and 5 bases at J, leaving 0 bases unmatched. The germline V gene has CDR1 MNHEY and CDR2 SVGAGI. For the CDR3, the DNA is TGTGCCAGCAGTTACGACAGGGATAATTCACCCCTCCACTTT. It encodes CASSYDRDNSPLHF.

This clone came up once. This rearrangement joins TRBV4-3 to TRBJ1-4, with TRBD1 matching over 9 bases. The CDR3 loop spans 18 amino acids. With V trimmed by 0 bases and J by 4 bases, 9 bases remained unmatched. In germline, CDR1 is LGHNA, CDR2 YSLEER. CDR3 amino acids: CASSQEPGTGLGNEKLFF. In nucleotides, the CDR3 is TGCGCCAGCAGCCAAGAGCCCGGGACAGGGCTTGGTAATGAAAAACTGTTTTTT.

The chain carries TRBV5-1 and TRBJ2-2, with a possible D match to TRBD1 (6 bases). This CDR3 has 15 residues. Germline V lookup: CDR1 SGHRS, CDR2 YFSETQ. Between the trimmed V and J ends, which lost 3 bases and 3 bases, there was a span of 12 bases. In DNA, the CDR3 is TGCGCCAGCAGCTATCGACAGGTCTACACCGGGGAGCTGTTTTTT. Protein sequence: CASSYRQVYTGELFF.

This chain connects TRBV4-1 to TRBJ1-2; weak D call: TRBD1 (5 bases). The germline gives CDR1 MGHRA, CDR2 YSYEKL. This CDR3 region has 13 residues. Trimming stripped 1 base from V and 8 bases from J, with 11 bases between. The CDR3 region is CASSQGRGSGYTF. For the CDR3, the DNA is TGCGCCAGCAGCCAAGGGAGGGGCTCCGGCTACACCTTC.

The chain couples TRBV28 to TRBJ1-2; D is unclear. The germline CDR1 and CDR2 sequences are MDHEN and SYDVKM. Trimming took off 3 bases at V and 4 bases at J, with 15 bases between the two ends. CDR3 size: 15 residues. The CDR3 here is CASSLVNVNLYGYTF. The CDR3 region has the DNA TGTGCCAGCAGTTTGGTCAATGTCAACCTCTATGGCTACACCTTC.

V usage is TRBV6-1 and J usage is TRBJ1-5; the D is unclear. The CDR3 consists of 12 residues. Trimming left V 1 base short and J 4 bases short, with 2 bases between. Germline V gene data show CDR1 as MNHNS and CDR2 as SASEGT. This CDR3 is CASSEGNQPQHF. The CDR3 DNA follows: TGTGCCAGCAGTGAAGGGAATCAGCCCCAGCATTTT.